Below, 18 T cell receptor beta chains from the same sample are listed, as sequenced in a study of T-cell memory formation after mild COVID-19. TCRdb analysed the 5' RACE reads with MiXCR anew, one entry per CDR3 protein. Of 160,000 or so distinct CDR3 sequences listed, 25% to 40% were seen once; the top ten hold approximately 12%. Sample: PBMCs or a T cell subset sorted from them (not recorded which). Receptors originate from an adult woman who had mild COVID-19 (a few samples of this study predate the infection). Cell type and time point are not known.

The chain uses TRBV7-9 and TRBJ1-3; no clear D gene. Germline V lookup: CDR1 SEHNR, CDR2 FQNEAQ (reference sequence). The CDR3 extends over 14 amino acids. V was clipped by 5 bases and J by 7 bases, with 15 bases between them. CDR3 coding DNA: TGTGCCAGCAGCCCGGACTCGGACGGGAACACCATATATTTT. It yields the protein CASSPDSDGNTIYF.

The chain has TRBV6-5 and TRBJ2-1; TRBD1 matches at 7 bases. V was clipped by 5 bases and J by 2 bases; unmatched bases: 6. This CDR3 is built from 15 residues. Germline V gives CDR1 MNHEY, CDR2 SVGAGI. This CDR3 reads CASSLGQSPYNEQFF. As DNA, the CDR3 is TGTGCCAGCAGTCTGGGACAGAGCCCCTACAATGAGCAGTTCTTC.

CDR3 DNA: TGTGCCACCAGTATAGGGGCGCATCCTGATACGCAGTATTTT. This gives the protein CATSIGAHPDTQYF. The chain joins TRBV24-1 to TRBJ2-3, with D tentatively TRBD1 (5 bases). Trimming cost V 6 bases and J 6 bases, with 15 bases left between them. Germline V CDR1 and CDR2: KGHDR, SFDVKD. The CDR3 spans 14 residues.

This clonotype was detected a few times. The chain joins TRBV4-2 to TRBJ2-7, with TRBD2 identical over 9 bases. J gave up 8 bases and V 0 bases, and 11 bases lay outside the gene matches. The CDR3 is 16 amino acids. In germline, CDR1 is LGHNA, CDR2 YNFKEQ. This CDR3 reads CASSQDLSSGINKQYF. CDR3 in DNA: TGTGCCAGCAGCCAAGATCTTTCTAGCGGGATTAACAAGCAGTACTTC.

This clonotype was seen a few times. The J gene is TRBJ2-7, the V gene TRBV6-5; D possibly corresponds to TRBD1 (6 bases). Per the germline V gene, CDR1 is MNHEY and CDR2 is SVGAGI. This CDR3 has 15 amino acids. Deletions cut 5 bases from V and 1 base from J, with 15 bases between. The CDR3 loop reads CASSAGAPRSYEQYF. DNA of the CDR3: TGTGCCAGCAGTGCAGGGGCGCCCCGGTCCTACGAGCAGTACTTC.

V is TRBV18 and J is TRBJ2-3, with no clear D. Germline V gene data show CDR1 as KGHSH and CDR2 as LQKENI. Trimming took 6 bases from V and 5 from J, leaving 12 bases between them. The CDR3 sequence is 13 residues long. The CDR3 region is CASSLPLEDTQYF. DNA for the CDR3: TGTGCCAGCTCGCTCCCGCTGGAAGATACGCAGTATTTT.

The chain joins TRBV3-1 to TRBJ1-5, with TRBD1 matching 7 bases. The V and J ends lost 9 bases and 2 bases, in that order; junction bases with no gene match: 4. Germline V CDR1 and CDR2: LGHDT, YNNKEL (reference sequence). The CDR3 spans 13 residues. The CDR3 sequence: CARSDRGNQPQHF. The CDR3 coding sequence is TGTGCCAGGTCAGACAGGGGCAATCAGCCCCAGCATTTT.

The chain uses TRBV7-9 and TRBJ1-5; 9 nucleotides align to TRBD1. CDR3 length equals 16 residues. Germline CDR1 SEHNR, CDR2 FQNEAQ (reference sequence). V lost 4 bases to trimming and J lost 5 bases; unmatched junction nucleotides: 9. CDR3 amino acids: CASSSHGQGNYQPQHF. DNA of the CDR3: TGTGCCAGCAGCTCCCATGGACAGGGGAACTATCAGCCCCAGCATTTT.

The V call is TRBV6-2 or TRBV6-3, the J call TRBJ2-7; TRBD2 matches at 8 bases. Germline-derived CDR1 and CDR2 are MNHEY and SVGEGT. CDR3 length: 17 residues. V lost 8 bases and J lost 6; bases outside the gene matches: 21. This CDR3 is CASGHFRREGLVFEQYF. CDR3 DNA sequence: TGTGCCAGCGGTCACTTCCGACGGGAGGGCCTTGTGTTCGAGCAGTACTTC.

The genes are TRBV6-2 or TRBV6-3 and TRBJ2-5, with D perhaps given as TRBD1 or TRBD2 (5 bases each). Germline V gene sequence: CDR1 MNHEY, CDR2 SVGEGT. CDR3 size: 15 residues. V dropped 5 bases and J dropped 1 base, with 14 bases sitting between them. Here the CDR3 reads CASSEPGAGQETQYF. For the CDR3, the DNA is TGTGCCAGCAGTGAGCCCGGGGCAGGCCAAGAGACCCAGTACTTC.

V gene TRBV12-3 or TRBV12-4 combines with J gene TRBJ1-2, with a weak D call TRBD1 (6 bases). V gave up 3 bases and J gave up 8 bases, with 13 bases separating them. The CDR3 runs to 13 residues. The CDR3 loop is CASSFSGQGGYTF. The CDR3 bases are TGTGCCAGCAGTTTTTCGGGGCAGGGGGGCTACACCTTC.

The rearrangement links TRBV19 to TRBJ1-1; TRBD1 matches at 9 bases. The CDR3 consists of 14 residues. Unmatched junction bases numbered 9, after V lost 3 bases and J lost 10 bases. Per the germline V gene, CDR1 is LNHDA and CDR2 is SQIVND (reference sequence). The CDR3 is CASSILSLTGGAFF. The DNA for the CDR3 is TGTGCCAGTAGTATCCTTTCTCTGACAGGGGGAGCTTTCTTT.

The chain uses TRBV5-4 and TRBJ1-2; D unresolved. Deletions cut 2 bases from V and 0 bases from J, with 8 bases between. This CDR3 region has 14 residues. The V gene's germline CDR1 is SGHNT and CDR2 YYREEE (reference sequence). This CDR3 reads CASSFKGSNYGYTF. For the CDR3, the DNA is TGTGCCAGCAGCTTTAAGGGATCTAACTATGGCTACACCTTC.

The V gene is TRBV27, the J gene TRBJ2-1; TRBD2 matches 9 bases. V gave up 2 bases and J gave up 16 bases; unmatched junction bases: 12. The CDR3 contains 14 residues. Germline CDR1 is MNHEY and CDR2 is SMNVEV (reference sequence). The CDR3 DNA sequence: TGTGCCAGCAGTTTAAATGAGGTCGGGACTAGCTACTTCTTC. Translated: CASSLNEVGTSYFF.

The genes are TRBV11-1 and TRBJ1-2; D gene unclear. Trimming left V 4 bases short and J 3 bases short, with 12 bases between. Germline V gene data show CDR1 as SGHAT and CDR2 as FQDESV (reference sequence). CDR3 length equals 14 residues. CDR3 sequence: CASSSSWTDYGYTF. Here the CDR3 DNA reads TGTGCCAGCAGCTCCAGTTGGACGGACTATGGCTACACCTTC.

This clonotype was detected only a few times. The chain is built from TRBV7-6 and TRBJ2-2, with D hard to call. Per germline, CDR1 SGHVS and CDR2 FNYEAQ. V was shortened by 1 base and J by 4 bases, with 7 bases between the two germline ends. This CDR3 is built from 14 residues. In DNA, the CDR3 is TGTGCCAGCAGCTTAGGAGGTTTCACCGGGGAGCTGTTTTTT. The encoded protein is CASSLGGFTGELFF.

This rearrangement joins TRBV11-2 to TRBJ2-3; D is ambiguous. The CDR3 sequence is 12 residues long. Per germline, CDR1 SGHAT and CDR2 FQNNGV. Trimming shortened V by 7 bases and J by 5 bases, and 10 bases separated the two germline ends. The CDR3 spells CASTLVGDTQYF. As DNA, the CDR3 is TGTGCCAGCACCCTGGTAGGAGATACGCAGTATTTT.

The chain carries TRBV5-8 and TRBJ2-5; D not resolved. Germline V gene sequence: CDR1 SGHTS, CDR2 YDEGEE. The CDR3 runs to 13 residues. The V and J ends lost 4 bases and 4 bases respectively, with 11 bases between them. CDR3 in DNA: TGTGCCAGCAGCCTATATGAGGTAGAGACCCAGTACTTC. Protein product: CASSLYEVETQYF. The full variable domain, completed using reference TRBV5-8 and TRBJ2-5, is EAGVTQSPTHLIKTRGQQATLRCSPISGHTSVYWYQQALGLGLQFLLWYDEGEERNRGNFPPRFSGRQFPNYSSELNVNALELEDSALYLCASSLYEVETQYFGPGTRLLVL.